This T cell receptor beta chain was documented in a study of Ad26.COV2.S vaccination and SARS-CoV-2 variants. This table comes from immunoSEQ multiplex PCR, and its TCRdb copy is limited to in-frame clones, with some not included. Of approximately 450,000 clones listed, approximately 92% were seen once; the top ten hold roughly an eighth. Sample treatment: roughly 18 received Ad26.COV2.S at low or high dose, single or two shots; five or six received placebo; per-sample allocation not given. Sample collection was performed on day 63 after the first vaccine or placebo injection. The TCR was taken from a person between 18 and 59 years old who received the Ad26.COV2.S COVID-19 vaccine or a placebo. The material sequenced was peripheral blood, taken in a trial of Ad26.COV2.S vaccine versus placebo.

The CDR3 nucleotides are TGTGCCAGCAGCTCCCTGGGAAGCTCCTACGAGCAGTACTTC. Residues: CASSSLGSSYEQYF. This rearrangement joins TRBV5-5 to TRBJ2-7; no firm D call. The V gene's germline CDR1 is SGHKS and CDR2 YYEKEE (reference sequence). The V and J ends lost 3 bases and 0 bases respectively, with 10 bases between them. The CDR3 has 14 amino acids. Full variable domain (outside the CDR3, taken from reference TRBV5-5 and TRBJ2-7): DAGVTQSPTHLIKTRGQQVTLRCSPISGHKSVSWYQQVLGQGPQFIFQYYEKEERGRGNFPDRFSARQFPNYSSELNVNALLLGDSALYLCASSSLGSSYEQYFGPGTRLTVT.